The T cell receptor beta chain under discussion was sequenced for a study of memory CD4+ T cells and cytomegalovirus serostatus (dated by TCRdb to between 2017 and 2020). At the level of the whole study: A total of some 33 healthy Belgian adults, of whom 9 were CMV seropositive and approximately 24 were CMV seronegative, were included in the cohort. The study sequenced CD4+ memory TCRbeta repertoires of a Belgian cohort with known cytomegalovirus serostatus to replicate a published TCR-based CMV serostatus classifier.

The CDR3 holds 15 amino acids from the cysteine to the phenylalanine. Of the read, only the CDR3 DNA is kept; its 45 bases are in frame from base 1. V trim: 6 bases; J trim: 5 bases; unmatched bases: 6. As encoded in the germline V gene, CDR1 is MNHEY while CDR2 is SVGAGI. Single viable CD3+CD4+CD8-CD45RO+ cells were sorted as memory CD4+ T cells on a FACSAria II. To determine CMV serostatus, a Roche Elecsys assay was used that detects serum IgG against CMV pp150, pp28, p38 and p52. After the samples were thawed, total CD4+ T cells were enriched through positive selection using CD4 magnetic microbeads. The samples came from a separate study whose specific focus was interrogating the CD4+ T cell memory repertoire. Peripheral blood mononuclear cells were isolated and cryopreserved according to standard operating procedures, and serum was kept at -80 degrees C. Staining used CD3-PerCP (BW264/56), CD4-APC (RPA-T4), CD45RO-PE (UCHT1) and CD8-Pacific Orange (3B5) antibodies, with Sytox blue excluding non-viable cells.

The paper's findings and limits, for the study overall: Of more than 150 previously reported CMV-associated TCRbeta sequences, approximately 70 appeared in the CD4+ memory repertoires, each in one to five individuals. CMV serostatus prediction reached a median bootstrapped AUC of 0.95 with the original framework and around 0.91 with a US-trained random forest. On the Belgian cohort, the classifier based on the original framework reached a median bootstrapped AUC of about 0.95, with a 95% CI of 0.76-1.00. The results were read as suggesting that the CMV-associated TCR signature is, for the most part, present in the CD4+ memory repertoire. Unlike the original study, which covered naive and memory CD4+ and CD8+ populations, the Belgian study sequenced only CD4+CD45RO+ memory cells.

The Quick-DNA Microprep Kit was used to extract genomic DNA from the sorted cells. TCRbeta DNA was amplified with the immunoSEQ hsTCRbeta kit following the manufacturer's protocol. TCRbeta libraries were sequenced on an Illumina MiSeq instrument. In the source study's methods: Once out-of-frame sequences had been removed, approximately 2,000,000 distinct TCRbeta sequences were left, which works out to an average of about 67,000 per individual. Each individual was scored by the count of 164 previously reported CMV-associated TCRbeta sequences and the total productive distinct TCRbeta count. A beta-binomial model was reimplemented in Python, and scikit-learn random forests with default parameters were trained on US cohort data. On the Belgian cohort, classifier performance was reported as the median AUC, along with percentile confidence intervals, across 10,000 bootstrap iterations. Sourced from immuneACCESS, this table was stored by TCRdb with only in-frame sequences that have V and J called. A share of the clones is absent; for the studies checked, an unresolved V gene accounts for under half, and the remainder has no known explanation. That table furnishes V, J and clone size, whereas the DNA furnished D and trimming. For this sample there are 60,000 or so clones; approximately 82% appear just once. The ten largest clones capture just under 0.5% of the sample.

To note about this clone: The specificity of this receptor is unknown. Base qualities are not recorded, but no much larger clone differs from it by a single base.

The V and J genes are TRBV6-5 and TRBJ2-7, with TRBD2 matching 14 junction bases. Sequenced input: memory CD4+ T cells from blood. The clonotype was recovered from an adult in good health and CMV-seronegative. Some clones in this sample may be carry-over from other donors' samples. Read as DNA, the sequence is TGTGCCAGCAGAAAAGGGACTAGCGGGAGTAACGAGCAGTACTTC. This translates into CASRKGTSGSNEQYF.